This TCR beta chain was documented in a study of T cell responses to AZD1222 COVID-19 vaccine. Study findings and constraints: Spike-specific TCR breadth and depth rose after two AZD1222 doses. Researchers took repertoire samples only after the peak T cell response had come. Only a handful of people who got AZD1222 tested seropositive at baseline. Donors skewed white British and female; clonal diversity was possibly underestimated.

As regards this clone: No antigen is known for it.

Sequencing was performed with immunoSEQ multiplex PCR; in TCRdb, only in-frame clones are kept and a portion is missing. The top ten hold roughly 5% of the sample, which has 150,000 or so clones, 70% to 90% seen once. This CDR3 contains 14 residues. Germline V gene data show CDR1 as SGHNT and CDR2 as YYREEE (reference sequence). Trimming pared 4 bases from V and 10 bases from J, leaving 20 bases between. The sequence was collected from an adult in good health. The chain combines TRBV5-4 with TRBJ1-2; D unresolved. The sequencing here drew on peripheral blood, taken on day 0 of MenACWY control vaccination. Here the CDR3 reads CASSGIGSFKDYTF. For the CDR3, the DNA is TGTGCCAGCAGCGGAATAGGGTCGTTTAAGGACTACACCTTC.